This is a list of T cell receptor beta chains from one sample in a study of identical twins. TCRdb reprocessed the 5' RACE reads via MiXCR and lists one record per CDR3 protein. The repertoire has hundreds of thousands of distinct CDR3 sequences, 20% to 25% of them found once; the top ten carry 0.48%. The sample was also reused in another study, on yellow fever vaccine responses in identical twins.

Material: CD4+ T cells sorted from blood. Receptors originate from a woman between 18 and 30 years old in good health. Both conserved end residues are part of each CDR3. A D gene is named only where the DNA matches it firmly. Size is omitted from some rows. Given values are once, few, many or a class for expanded clones.

CDR3 protein | CDR3 DNA | D gene | J gene | V gene | clone size
CSARSWDTQYF | TGCAGTGCTAGAAGTTGGGATACGCAGTATTTT | - | TRBJ2-3 | TRBV20-1 | few
CASITSGRFVSTDTQYF | TGTGCCAGCATAACTAGCGGGAGATTCGTTAGCACAGATACGCAGTATTTT | TRBD2 | TRBJ2-3 | TRBV12-3/TRBV12-4 | -
CASSQDGDGDFYNEQFF | TGTGCCAGCAGCCAAGATGGAGACGGGGATTTCTACAATGAGCAGTTCTTC | - | TRBJ2-1 | TRBV14 | -
CASSLPPTSGSNEQFF | TGTGCCAGCAGTTTACCCCCGACTAGCGGGAGCAATGAGCAGTTCTTC | TRBD2 | TRBJ2-1 | TRBV27 | many
CATSDSSGTGGTVRNEQFF | TGTGCCACCAGTGATTCCTCCGGGACAGGGGGTACAGTACGCAATGAGCAGTTCTTC | TRBD1 | TRBJ2-1 | TRBV24-1 | few
CASRGTENTGELFF | TGTGCCAGCAGGGGGACAGAGAACACCGGGGAGCTGTTTTTT | TRBD1 | TRBJ2-2 | TRBV3-1 | few
CASSVGRRGDNEQFF | TGTGCCAGCAGCGTAGGTCGGCGGGGTGACAATGAGCAGTTCTTC | - | TRBJ2-1 | TRBV9 | few
CASLKVQAQETQYF | TGTGCCAGCCTAAAAGTACAGGCCCAAGAGACCCAGTACTTC | - | TRBJ2-5 | TRBV2 | many
CASSEGRGTRWDGYTF | TGTGCCAGCAGTGAAGGGAGAGGAACCCGATGGGATGGCTACACCTTC | - | TRBJ1-2 | TRBV6-1 | few
CSAFNRGNQETQYF | TGCAGCGCGTTTAACAGGGGGAACCAAGAGACCCAGTACTTC | TRBD1 | TRBJ2-5 | TRBV29-1 | -
CATSDTRLAGVNEQFF | TGTGCCACCAGTGATACTAGACTAGCGGGAGTCAATGAGCAGTTCTTC | TRBD2 | TRBJ2-1 | TRBV24-1 | few
CASSQIRGETQYF | TGCGCCAGCAGCCAAATCAGGGGAGAGACCCAGTACTTC | - | TRBJ2-5 | TRBV4-1 | few
CASDDRALSYTF | TGTGCCAGCGACGACAGGGCCCTGAGCTACACCTTC | TRBD1 | TRBJ1-2 | TRBV18 | few
CASSLRGRENTEAFF | TGCGCCAGCAGCCTCAGGGGGCGAGAGAACACTGAAGCTTTCTTT | TRBD1 | TRBJ1-1 | TRBV5-1 | -
CASSSREPSSYNEQFF | TGTGCCAGCAGCAGCCGGGAACCGAGCTCCTACAATGAGCAGTTCTTC | - | TRBJ2-1 | TRBV3-1 | -
CASTQRGGYEQYF | TGTGCCAGCACTCAAAGAGGGGGGTACGAGCAGTACTTC | - | TRBJ2-7 | TRBV2 | -
CASSLSRTVDSPLHF | TGTGCCAGCAGTTTATCCCGGACAGTAGATTCACCCCTCCACTTT | - | TRBJ1-6 | TRBV27 | few
CSARALAGDSSSYNEQFF | TGCAGTGCTAGAGCCCTAGCGGGAGATTCCAGCTCCTACAATGAGCAGTTCTTC | TRBD2 | TRBJ2-1 | TRBV20-1 | few
CATSRVLNTGELFF | TGTGCCACCAGCAGAGTACTGAACACCGGGGAGCTGTTTTTT | - | TRBJ2-2 | TRBV15 | -
CASSRQGNNQPQHF | TGTGCCAGCAGTAGACAGGGAAACAATCAGCCCCAGCATTTT | TRBD1 | TRBJ1-5 | TRBV12-3/TRBV12-4 | few
CASSLRKTNTGELFF | TGTGCCAGCAGTTTGAGAAAAACGAACACCGGGGAGCTGTTTTTT | - | TRBJ2-2 | TRBV12-3/TRBV12-4 | many
CASSQTERAGELFF | TGTGCCAGCAGCCAGACAGAACGGGCCGGGGAGCTGTTTTTT | - | TRBJ2-2 | TRBV3-1 | many
CASSLQSGTQETQYF | TGTGCCAGCAGCCTCCAGAGCGGGACCCAAGAGACCCAGTACTTC | TRBD2 | TRBJ2-5 | TRBV3-1 | few
CASSPVTTGELFF | TGTGCCAGCAGCCCAGTCACCACCGGGGAGCTGTTTTTT | - | TRBJ2-2 | TRBV3-1 | -
CAINSGQKLSTDTQYF | TGTGCCATCAATTCCGGACAGAAATTAAGCACAGATACGCAGTATTTT | - | TRBJ2-3 | TRBV10-3 | -